The clone carrying this T cell receptor beta chain was counted between two and nine times. Its antigen is unidentified. This CDR3 contains 13 residues. V trimming: 3 bases; J trimming: 6 bases; junction bases outside the gene matches: 3. The germline gives CDR1 SGHRS, CDR2 YFSETQ. Clones were read by immunoSEQ multiplex PCR, and TCRdb kept only the in-frame ones, dropping some. The table lists around 91,000 clones, 80% to 90% of them singletons. The data derive from a study of radiotherapy plus CTLA-4 blockade in lung cancer. Study information: For about 18% of patients, objective responses occurred, and approximately 30% had disease control.

Broader study findings: The study found tumor-derived TCR clones expanded in blood after radiotherapy plus ipilimumab. Dynamics of early blood T cell clones, together with interferon-beta, were reportedly the best predictors of response.

Participants had chemo-refractory metastatic non-small-cell lung cancer and were treated with focal radiation plus ipilimumab CTLA-4 blockade. The chain employs TRBV5-1 and TRBJ1-2; 9 nucleotides match TRBD1. This sequence originates from a human donor with non-small cell lung cancer that progressed on radiotherapy plus ipilimumab. Specimen: peripheral blood, collected from a patient treated with radiotherapy plus ipilimumab. The CDR3 protein is CASSSTGGDGYTF. In DNA, the CDR3 is TGCGCCAGCAGCTCGACAGGGGGGGATGGCTACACCTTC.